This entry lists 28 T cell receptor beta chains sequenced from one sample in a study of T cell responses to AZD1222 COVID-19 vaccine. TCRdb keeps only in-frame clones here, not all; method: immunoSEQ multiplex PCR. The data hold 80,000 to 90,000 clones, with approximately 90% observed a single time. The specimen comprised peripheral blood, sampled on day 0 of MenACWY control vaccination. These receptors all come from an adult in good health.

This clone was detected only once. CDR3 loop: CATSAPSGGAHEQFF. In DNA form, the CDR3 reads TGTGCCACCAGCGCCCCTAGCGGGGGGGCCCATGAGCAGTTCTTC. This chain links TRBV24-1 with TRBJ2-1; 12 bases are a match to TRBD2. Germline-derived CDR1 and CDR2 are KGHDR and SFDVKD. V lost 7 bases, J lost 8 bases, and 8 bases stayed unmatched. The length of the CDR3 is 15 residues.

CDR3 residues: CASSLRTSGGSDTQYF. As DNA, the CDR3 is TGCGCCAGCAGCCTACGGACTAGCGGGGGTTCGGATACGCAGTATTTT. The chain joins TRBV5-1 to TRBJ2-3; 13 positions agree with TRBD2. Germline CDR1 SGHRS, CDR2 YFSETQ. The V gene end was trimmed by 4 bases and the J gene end by 6 bases; junction bases not matched to a gene: 8. The CDR3 is made up of 16 amino acids.

The chain links TRBV9 to TRBJ2-2, with TRBD2 matching 7 bases. The CDR3 extends over 16 amino acids. Germline V lookup: CDR1 SGDLS, CDR2 YYNGEE. Germline trimming cut 3 bases from V and 0 bases from J; bases unmatched to any gene: 5. The CDR3, as DNA: TGTGCCAGCAGCGCAGAGCGGGGATCGAACACCGGGGAGCTGTTTTTT. Its protein product is CASSAERGSNTGELFF.

This chain uses TRBV19 with TRBJ1-1; no definite D call. The V gene lost 8 bases and the J gene lost 2 bases, with 3 bases spanning the gap. Germline V CDR1 and CDR2: LNHDA, SQIVND (reference sequence). The CDR3 extends over 10 amino acids. CDR3 bases: TGTGCCAGTGGCAACACTGAAGCTTTCTTT. Its protein is CASGNTEAFF.

The chain employs TRBV28 and TRBJ2-2; D is uncertain. The V and J ends lost 7 bases and 0 bases respectively, with 9 bases between them. The CDR3 loop spans 14 amino acids. Germline V gene lookup returns CDR1 MDHEN and CDR2 SYDVKM. The CDR3 is CASTVGANTGELFF. DNA for the CDR3: TGTGCCAGCACTGTCGGAGCGAACACCGGGGAGCTGTTTTTT. Together with reference TRBV28 and TRBJ2-2, the CDR3 gives the full variable domain: DVKVTQSSRYLVKRTGEKVFLECVQDMDHENMFWYRQDPGLGLRLIYFSYDVKMKEKGDIPEGYSVSREKKERFSLILESASTNQTSMYLCASTVGANTGELFFGEGSRLTVL.

The chain links TRBV10-3 to TRBJ1-3; tentative D call: TRBD1 (5 bases). In germline, CDR1 is ENHRY, CDR2 SYGVKD. Trimming stripped 6 bases from V and 8 bases from J, with 17 bases between. The CDR3 is 14 amino acids. As DNA, the CDR3 is TGTGCCATCAGCCTCGGTCCAGGGTGGGACACCATATATTTT. Amino acids: CAISLGPGWDTIYF.

The chain has TRBV5-1 and TRBJ1-2; D unclear. Trimming took off 4 bases at V and 8 bases at J, with 15 bases between the two ends. The CDR3 has 13 amino acids. The germline V gene has CDR1 SGHRS and CDR2 YFSETQ. The CDR3 nucleotides are TGCGCCAGCAGCCCAACCCTGCTTGGGGGCTACACCTTC. This encodes CASSPTLLGGYTF. The whole variable domain, remainder taken from reference TRBV5-1 and TRBJ1-2, is KAGVTQTPRYLIKTRGQQVTLSCSPISGHRSVSWYQQTPGQGLQFLFEYFSETQRNKGNFPGRFSGRQFSNSRSEMNVSTLELGDSALYLCASSPTLLGGYTFGSGTRLTVV.

The CDR3 nucleotides read TGTGCCAGCAGCCATCCCGGACAGGCACGCTATGGCTACACCTTC. Protein product: CASSHPGQARYGYTF. The chain is built from TRBV4-2 and TRBJ1-2; TRBD1 aligns across 7 bases. CDR1 is LGHNA, CDR2 YNFKEQ, per germline. This CDR3 is 15 amino acids long. V lost 3 bases, J lost 4 bases, and 8 bases stayed unmatched.

V and J are TRBV10-2 and TRBJ1-1; a weak D match, TRBD1 (6 bases). This CDR3 has 15 residues. V was shortened by 3 bases and J by 4 bases, with 15 bases between the two germline ends. The germline gives CDR1 WSHSY, CDR2 SAAADI. Written as DNA, the CDR3 is TGCGCCAGCAGTGATAGGACAGTGCGAGGCACTGAAGCTTTCTTT. Amino acids: CASSDRTVRGTEAFF.

The chain has TRBV28 and TRBJ2-1; TRBD2 matches at 14 bases. J was trimmed by 6 bases and V by 5 bases; bases with no gene match: 15. CDR3 length: 19 amino acids. The germline gives CDR1 MDHEN, CDR2 SYDVKM. CDR3 coding DNA: TGTGCCAGCAGTACCGACGCGGGACTAGCGGGAGTTATCGCCAATGAGCAGTTCTTC. Amino acid sequence: CASSTDAGLAGVIANEQFF.

The chain couples TRBV6-5 to TRBJ1-1; TRBD1 might be the D (5 bases). Per the germline V gene, CDR1 is MNHEY and CDR2 is SVGAGI. The CDR3 totals 14 residues. Trimming pared 2 bases from V and 0 bases from J, leaving 7 bases between. Written as DNA, the CDR3 is TGTGCCAGCAGTTACGACAGAATGAACACTGAAGCTTTCTTT. Its translation: CASSYDRMNTEAFF.

The chain uses TRBV11-2 and TRBJ2-2; D is perhaps TRBD2 (6 bases). The V and J ends lost 7 bases and 4 bases respectively, with 19 bases between them. Looked up from germline, CDR1 is SGHAT and CDR2 is FQNNGV. This CDR3 is 16 amino acids long. This CDR3 reads CASTQAGRGGTGELFF. CDR3 nucleotide sequence: TGTGCCAGCACCCAAGCAGGACGGGGAGGCACCGGGGAGCTGTTTTTT.

This chain links TRBV9 with TRBJ2-2; D gene uncertain. The V gene lost 4 bases and the J gene lost 4 bases, with 14 bases spanning the gap. CDR1 and CDR2 from the germline V gene are SGDLS and YYNGEE. This CDR3 has 15 amino acids. CDR3: CASSPREYFTGELFF. The DNA for the CDR3 is TGTGCCAGCAGCCCCCGAGAGTATTTCACCGGGGAGCTGTTTTTT.

The chain recombines TRBV10-2 with TRBJ1-5, with a tentative D call TRBD1 (5 bases). This CDR3 has 14 amino acids. V lost 0 bases to trimming and J lost 5 bases, with 8 bases between them. Germline assignment: CDR1 WSHSY and CDR2 SAAADI. CDR3 in DNA: TGCGCCAGCAGTGAGTCGGCGGGGGATCAGCCCCAGCATTTT. Its protein product is CASSESAGDQPQHF.

This chain joins TRBV15 and TRBJ2-1; 13 bases align to TRBD2. The V gene's germline CDR1 is LNHNV and CDR2 YYDKDF (reference sequence). The CDR3 loop spans 18 amino acids. V shed 1 base, J shed 2 bases, and the junction held 5 bases outside the gene matches. CDR3 DNA sequence: TGTGCCACCAGCAGAGTGGGAGGACTAGCGGGGGCCTACAATGAGCAGTTCTTC. This encodes CATSRVGGLAGAYNEQFF.

The V and J genes are TRBV5-1 and TRBJ1-2; possibly TRBD1 for D (5 bases). The CDR3 runs 14 residues. Germline V CDR1 and CDR2: SGHRS, YFSETQ. V was trimmed by 0 bases and J by 6 bases, leaving 12 bases between them. CDR3 loop: CASSLEGRVDGYTF. CDR3 nucleotide sequence: TGCGCCAGCAGCTTGGAAGGCAGGGTGGATGGCTACACCTTC.

This sequence joins TRBV19 and TRBJ1-5, with D possibly being TRBD1 (5 bases). Germline values: CDR1 LNHDA, CDR2 SQIVND (reference sequence). V was trimmed by 5 bases and J by 7 bases, leaving 21 bases between them. The CDR3 spans 16 residues. CDR3 DNA sequence: TGTGCCAGTAGTTTCCTTCCCGGGACCGGGGGACAGCCCCAGCATTTT. As protein: CASSFLPGTGGQPQHF.

V gene TRBV6-5 combines with J gene TRBJ1-1, with 7 bases lining up with TRBD1. The CDR3 has 15 amino acids. V shed 4 bases and J 3 bases; nucleotides not matched to a gene: 8. Per the germline V gene, CDR1 is MNHEY and CDR2 is SVGAGI. DNA of the CDR3: TGTGCCAGCAGTTCGACAGGGCCTCTAGACACTGAAGCTTTCTTT. It translates to CASSSTGPLDTEAFF.

The chain carries TRBV19 and TRBJ2-1, with TRBD1 identical over 8 bases. CDR1 LNHDA and CDR2 SQIVND come from the germline V gene (reference sequence). CDR3 length equals 15 residues. V dropped 5 bases and J dropped 10; count of bases not matched to a gene: 13. The CDR3 DNA follows: TGTGCCAGTAGTGCCGGGACAGGTCGGGGCGAGGAGCAGTTCTTC. The encoded protein is CASSAGTGRGEEQFF.

The chain carries TRBV6-1 and TRBJ1-1, with a possible D match to TRBD1 (5 bases). Looked up from germline, CDR1 is MNHNS and CDR2 is SASEGT. Trimming removed 2 bases from V and 0 bases from J, with 19 bases in between. The CDR3 extends over 18 amino acids. CDR3 sequence: CASSELAGREDMNTEAFF. The CDR3 DNA reads as TGTGCCAGCAGTGAATTGGCGGGCAGGGAGGACATGAACACTGAAGCTTTCTTT.

The CDR3 sequence is CASSEWANEKLFF. CDR3 nucleotide sequence: TGTGCCAGCTCCGAATGGGCCAATGAAAAACTGTTTTTT. The genes are TRBV3-1 (or the pseudogene TRBV3-2) and TRBJ1-4; D is undetermined. This CDR3 contains 13 residues. V lost 8 bases, J lost 5 bases, and 12 bases lay in between. Germline lookup yields CDR1 LGHDT and CDR2 YNNKEL (reference sequence).

The chain employs TRBV16 and TRBJ1-1; unclear D gene. In germline, CDR1 is KGHSY, CDR2 FQNENV. With 3 bases removed from V and 4 bases from J, the gap between germline ends came to 12 bases. The CDR3 is 14 amino acids. CDR3 amino acids: CASSHAGGSTEAFF. The CDR3 nucleotides read TGTGCCAGCAGCCACGCGGGAGGGAGCACTGAAGCTTTCTTT.

This chain joins TRBV6-5 and TRBJ2-3; D not resolved. Germline-derived CDR1 and CDR2 are MNHEY and SVGAGI. The V and J ends lost 8 bases and 3 bases respectively, with 6 bases between them. The length of the CDR3 is 11 residues. The CDR3 spells CASQETDTQYF. For the CDR3, the DNA is TGTGCCAGCCAAGAAACAGATACGCAGTATTTT.

This clone has a single count. The V call is TRBV28, the J call TRBJ2-2, with TRBD1 matching over 8 bases. Per the germline V gene, CDR1 is MDHEN and CDR2 is SYDVKM. The ends lost 6 bases at V and 5 bases at J; junction bases unmatched: 8. This CDR3 is built from 15 residues. The CDR3 DNA reads TGTGCCAGCAGAACGGGACAGGTTTTGACCGGGGAGCTGTTTTTT. Amino acid sequence: CASRTGQVLTGELFF.

This chain joins TRBV7-2 and TRBJ1-1; 7 bases fit TRBD1. The length of the CDR3 is 14 residues. After removal of 5 bases from V and 3 bases from J, the junction contained 6 bases not matched to a gene. Germline CDR1 reads SGHTA; CDR2 reads FQGNSA. Written as DNA, the CDR3 is TGTGCCAGCAGCACCCGGACAGGAGACACTGAAGCTTTCTTT. Amino acids: CASSTRTGDTEAFF.

This clone has only a few counts. V and J are TRBV5-1 and TRBJ1-1, with D perhaps matching TRBD1 (6 bases). The V end lost 4 bases, the J end lost 4 bases, and 11 bases lay between the germline ends. There are 13 residues in the CDR3. Germline-derived CDR1 and CDR2 are SGHRS and YFSETQ. CDR3 bases: TGCGCCAGCAGCGGGGGACAAACCACTGAAGCTTTCTTT. The encoded protein is CASSGGQTTEAFF.

The chain uses TRBV18 and TRBJ2-1; D might be TRBD1 or TRBD2, each matching 5 bases. CDR1 KGHSH and CDR2 LQKENI come from the germline V gene. The CDR3 is 18 amino acids. Trimming pared 3 bases from V and 4 bases from J, leaving 22 bases between. CDR3: CASSPWETSVGQYNEQFF. In nucleotides, the CDR3 is TGTGCCAGCTCACCGTGGGAGACTTCAGTCGGACAATACAATGAGCAGTTCTTC.

The chain uses TRBV2 and TRBJ2-7; D is perhaps TRBD1 or TRBD2 (5 bases each). The CDR3 length is 12 residues. Germline CDR1 reads SNHLY; CDR2 reads FYNNEI. V lost 8 bases to trimming and J lost 3 bases, with 11 bases between them. CDR3 nucleotides: TGTGCCAGCTTCAATGGGGGCTACGAGCAGTACTTC. This translates into CASFNGGYEQYF.